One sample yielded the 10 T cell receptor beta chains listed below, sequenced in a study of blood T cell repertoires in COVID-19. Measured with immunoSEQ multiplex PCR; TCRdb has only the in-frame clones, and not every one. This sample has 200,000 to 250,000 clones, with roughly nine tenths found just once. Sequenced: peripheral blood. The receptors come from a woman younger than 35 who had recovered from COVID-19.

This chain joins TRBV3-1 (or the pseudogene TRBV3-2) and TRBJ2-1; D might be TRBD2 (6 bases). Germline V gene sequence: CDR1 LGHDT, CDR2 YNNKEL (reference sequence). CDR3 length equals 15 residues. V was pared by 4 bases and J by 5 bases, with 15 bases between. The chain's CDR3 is CASSLPGTGDNEQFF. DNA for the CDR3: TGTGCCAGCAGCCTACCCGGGACTGGAGACAATGAGCAGTTCTTC.

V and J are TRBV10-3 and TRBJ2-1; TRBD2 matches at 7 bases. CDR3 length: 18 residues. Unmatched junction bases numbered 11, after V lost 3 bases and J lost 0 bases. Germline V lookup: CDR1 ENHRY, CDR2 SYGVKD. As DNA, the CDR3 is TGTGCCATCAGTGATATTGCTAGCGGAAAAAGCTCCTACAATGAGCAGTTCTTC. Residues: CAISDIASGKSSYNEQFF.

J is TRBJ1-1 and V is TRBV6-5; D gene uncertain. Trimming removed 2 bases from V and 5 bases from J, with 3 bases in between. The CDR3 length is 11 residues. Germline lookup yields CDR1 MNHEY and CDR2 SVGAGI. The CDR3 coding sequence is TGTGCCAGCAGTTACGAGACTGAAGCTTTCTTT. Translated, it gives CASSYETEAFF.

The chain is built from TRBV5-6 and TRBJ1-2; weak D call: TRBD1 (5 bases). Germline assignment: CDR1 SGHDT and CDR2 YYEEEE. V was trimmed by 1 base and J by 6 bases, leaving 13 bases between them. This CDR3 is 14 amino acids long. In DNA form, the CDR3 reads TGTGCCAGCAGCTTGCCAGGGTATGGCGATGGCTACACCTTC. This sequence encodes CASSLPGYGDGYTF.

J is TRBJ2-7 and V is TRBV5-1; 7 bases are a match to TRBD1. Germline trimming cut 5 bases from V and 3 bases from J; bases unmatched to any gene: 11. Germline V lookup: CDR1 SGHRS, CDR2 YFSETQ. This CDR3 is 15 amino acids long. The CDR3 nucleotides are TGCGCCAGCAGTCACGACAGGGACAGTTACTACGAGCAGTACTTC. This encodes CASSHDRDSYYEQYF.

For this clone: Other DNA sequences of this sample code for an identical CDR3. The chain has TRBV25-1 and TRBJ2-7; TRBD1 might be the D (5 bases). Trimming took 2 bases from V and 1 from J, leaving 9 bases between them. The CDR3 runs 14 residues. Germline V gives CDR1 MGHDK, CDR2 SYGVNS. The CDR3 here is CASSETGGSYEQYF. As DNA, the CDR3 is TGTGCCAGCAGTGAAACAGGTGGGTCCTACGAGCAGTACTTC.

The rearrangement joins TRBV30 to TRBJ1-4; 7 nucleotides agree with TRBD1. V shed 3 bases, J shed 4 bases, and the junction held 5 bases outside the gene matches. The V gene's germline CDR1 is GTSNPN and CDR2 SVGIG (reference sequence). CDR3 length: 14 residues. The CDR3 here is CAWRKGTDNEKLFF. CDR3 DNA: TGTGCCTGGAGGAAGGGGACAGATAATGAAAAACTGTTTTTT. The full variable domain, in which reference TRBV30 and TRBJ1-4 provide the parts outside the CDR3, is SQTIHQWPATLVQPVGSPLSLECTVEGTSNPNLYWYRQAAGRGLQLLFYSVGIGQISSEVPQNLSASRPQDRQFILSSKKLLLSDSGFYLCAWRKGTDNEKLFFGSGTQLSVL.

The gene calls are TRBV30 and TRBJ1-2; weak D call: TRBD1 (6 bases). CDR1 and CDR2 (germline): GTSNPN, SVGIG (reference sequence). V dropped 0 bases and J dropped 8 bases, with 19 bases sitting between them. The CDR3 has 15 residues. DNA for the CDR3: TGTGCCTGGAGTGTTTTTCGGGTCGGGACATTCGGCTACACCTTC. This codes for CAWSVFRVGTFGYTF.

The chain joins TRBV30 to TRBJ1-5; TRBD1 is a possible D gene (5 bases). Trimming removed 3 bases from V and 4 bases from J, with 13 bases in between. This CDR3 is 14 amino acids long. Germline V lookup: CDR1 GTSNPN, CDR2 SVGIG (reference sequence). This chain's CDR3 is CAWRIGGGNQPQHF. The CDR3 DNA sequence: TGTGCCTGGAGAATTGGGGGGGGGAATCAGCCCCAGCATTTT.

The CDR3 sequence: CATSRGTSRWEAQYF. The CDR3 region has the DNA TGTGCCACCAGCAGAGGGACTAGCAGATGGGAGGCCCAGTACTTC. The chain joins TRBV15 to TRBJ2-5; 8 nucleotides match TRBD2. The germline V gene has CDR1 LNHNV and CDR2 YYDKDF (reference sequence). The CDR3 totals 15 residues. Losses at the gene ends were 1 base for V and 9 bases for J; bases not matched to a gene: 10.